The next 21 T cell receptor beta chains were all read from a single sample in a study of STAT3 mutations in large granular lymphocyte leukemia. Points from the study as a whole: At least one immunodominant TCR beta clonotype appeared in every T-cell large granular lymphocyte leukemia patient.

Sequenced by immunoSEQ multiplex PCR; TCRdb stores in-frame clones only, minus some. The top ten hold around 35% of the sample, which has roughly 13,000 clones, roughly nine tenths seen once. No antigens are known for them. Sequences were obtained from peripheral blood mononuclear cells. The receptors were sampled from a man aged 35 to 55 with T-cell large granular lymphocyte leukemia. Some clones in this sample may be carry-over from other donors' samples.

V gene TRBV5-8 combines with J gene TRBJ1-2; D not certain. Per the germline V gene, CDR1 is SGHTS and CDR2 is YDEGEE. The CDR3 sequence is 14 residues long. The V end lost 0 bases, the J end lost 8 bases, and 14 bases lay between the germline ends. The CDR3 nucleotides read TGTGCCAGCAGCTTGGCCGGGTCGGTCGCCGGCTACACCTTC. It is translated as CASSLAGSVAGYTF.

The chain carries TRBV5-4 and TRBJ1-2, with D maybe TRBD1 (5 bases). The CDR3 runs to 13 residues. Trimming stripped 0 bases from V and 6 bases from J, with 9 bases between. The germline V gene has CDR1 SGHNT and CDR2 YYREEE (reference sequence). CDR3 DNA: TGTGCCAGCAGCTTGGCCGTAGGGGATGGCTACACCTTC. This translates into CASSLAVGDGYTF.

This sequence joins TRBV4-1 and TRBJ1-2; D possibly corresponds to TRBD1 (5 bases). Trimming removed 3 bases from V and 0 bases from J, with 8 bases in between. CDR3 length: 14 amino acids. The germline gives CDR1 MGHRA, CDR2 YSYEKL. CDR3 sequence reads: CASSHQTANYGYTF. CDR3 nucleotide sequence: TGCGCCAGCAGCCACCAGACAGCTAACTATGGCTACACCTTC.

The chain links TRBV7-4 to TRBJ1-5; D is ambiguous. The germline V gene has CDR1 SGHVT and CDR2 SQSDAQ. CDR3 length equals 15 residues. Trimming stripped 5 bases from V and 7 bases from J, with 18 bases between. The CDR3 sequence is CASSTFAEIRQPQHF. DNA for the CDR3: TGTGCCAGCAGCACGTTCGCGGAGATTCGGCAGCCCCAGCATTTT.

This clone has a single count. The V and J genes are TRBV6-1 and TRBJ2-1; D remains unclear. The CDR3 spans 15 residues. V lost 3 bases and J 2 bases, leaving 11 bases between the germline ends. The germline V gene has CDR1 MNHNS and CDR2 SASEGT. CDR3 loop: CASSDDVSAYNEQFF. DNA for the CDR3: TGTGCCAGCAGTGATGACGTGTCGGCCTACAATGAGCAGTTCTTC.

The V gene is TRBV11-2, the J gene TRBJ1-1; D unclear. CDR3 length: 13 residues. CDR1 SGHAT and CDR2 FQNNGV come from the germline V gene. Between the trimmed V and J ends, which lost 6 bases and 2 bases, there was a span of 10 bases. The CDR3 bases are TGTGCCAGCAGACCCCAGGCCAACACTGAAGCTTTCTTT. Translated, it gives CASRPQANTEAFF.

The chain carries TRBV10-2 and TRBJ2-7; TRBD1 is a possible D gene (6 bases). Germline CDR1 is WSHSY and CDR2 is SAAADI. The CDR3 consists of 15 residues. Between the trimmed V and J ends, which lost 0 bases and 2 bases, there was a span of 11 bases. Here the CDR3 reads CASSESTGLAYEQYF. The CDR3 coding sequence is TGCGCCAGCAGTGAGTCGACAGGTTTAGCCTACGAGCAGTACTTC.

This chain uses TRBV5-1 with TRBJ2-1; D may be TRBD2 (5 bases). CDR1 is SGHRS and CDR2 is YFSETQ in the germline V gene. This CDR3 region has 14 residues. V was cut by 0 bases and J by 4 bases, with 8 bases left in between. In nucleotides, the CDR3 is TGCGCCAGCAGCTTGGCGGAGGATTACAATGAGCAGTTCTTC. Protein: CASSLAEDYNEQFF.

V gene TRBV11-2 combines with J gene TRBJ2-3; D ambiguous. Trimming stripped 1 base from V and 5 bases from J, with 4 bases between. CDR3 size: 12 residues. Germline lookup yields CDR1 SGHAT and CDR2 FQNNGV. The CDR3 protein is CASSLGLDTQYF. The CDR3 DNA is TGTGCCAGCAGCTTAGGTTTAGATACGCAGTATTTT. The full variable domain, its missing parts supplied by reference TRBV11-2 and TRBJ2-3, is EAGVAQSPRYKIIEKRQSVAFWCNPISGHATLYWYQQILGQGPKLLIQFQNNGVVDDSQLPKDRFSAERLKGVDSTLKIQPAKLEDSAVYLCASSLGLDTQYFGPGTRLTVL.

The chain couples TRBV5-1 to TRBJ1-1; 11 bases match TRBD1. There are 15 residues in the CDR3. Germline V gene sequence: CDR1 SGHRS, CDR2 YFSETQ. V trimming: 2 bases; J trimming: 3 bases; junction bases outside the gene matches: 3. The DNA of the CDR3 is TGCGCCAGCAGCTTCCGGGACAGGGGGGACACTGAAGCTTTCTTT. Its protein product is CASSFRDRGDTEAFF.

The V and J genes are TRBV13 and TRBJ2-7; TRBD1 might be the D (5 bases). The germline V gene encodes CDR1 PRHDT and CDR2 FYEKMQ (reference sequence). The CDR3 extends over 15 amino acids. V was cut by 4 bases and J by 3 bases, with 16 bases left in between. The CDR3 sequence: CASSSSYRLGYEQYF. Written as DNA, the CDR3 is TGTGCCAGCAGCTCAAGCTACAGGTTAGGCTACGAGCAGTACTTC.

The chain employs TRBV14 and TRBJ2-7; 8 bases line up with TRBD1. CDR1 SGHDN and CDR2 FVKESK come from the germline V gene. The length of the CDR3 is 13 residues. Germline trimming cut 8 bases from V and 3 bases from J; bases unmatched to any gene: 6. The CDR3 DNA follows: TGTGCCAGCGGCCGACAGGGGATCTACGAGCAGTACTTC. Protein: CASGRQGIYEQYF.

The chain carries TRBV7-9 and TRBJ1-4, with D perhaps matching TRBD1 (5 bases). Trimming shortened V by 7 bases and J by 5 bases, and 17 bases separated the two germline ends. This CDR3 comprises 15 residues. Looked up from germline, CDR1 is SEHNR and CDR2 is FQNEAQ (reference sequence). CDR3 sequence: CASTWGGTENEKLFF. In DNA, the CDR3 is TGTGCCAGCACCTGGGGCGGGACCGAAAATGAAAAACTGTTTTTT.

This sequence joins TRBV4-1 and TRBJ1-1; 8 nucleotides align to TRBD1. V gave up 1 base and J gave up 7 bases; unmatched junction bases: 5. The CDR3 has 14 residues. CDR1 is MGHRA and CDR2 is YSYEKL in the germline V gene. CDR3 loop: CASSQARTGIEAFF. The CDR3 nucleotides read TGCGCCAGCAGCCAAGCACGGACAGGGATTGAAGCTTTCTTT.

The V gene is TRBV10-3, the J gene TRBJ1-5; TRBD1 matches at 7 bases. The J segment lost 7 bases and the V segment lost 10 bases, leaving 7 bases of the junction unmatched. This CDR3 comprises 12 residues. Germline V CDR1 and CDR2: ENHRY, SYGVKD. CDR3 DNA sequence: TGTGCCACCCAGGGGGTACGGCAGCCCCAGCATTTT. Translating it yields CATQGVRQPQHF.

V is TRBV30 and J is TRBJ2-1, with 7 positions matching TRBD1. V lost 4 bases to trimming and J lost 14 bases; unmatched junction nucleotides: 8. The V gene's germline CDR1 is GTSNPN and CDR2 SVGIG (reference sequence). The CDR3 has 11 residues. The CDR3 region has the DNA TGTGCCTGGATAGACAGGGTTGTGAAGTTCTTC. Protein product: CAWIDRVVKFF.

The CDR3 sequence: CASSLNRGYEQYF. CDR3 DNA: TGTGCCAGCAGCCTAAACAGGGGCTACGAGCAGTACTTC. This rearrangement joins TRBV16 to TRBJ2-7; 7 bases are a match to TRBD1. Losses at the gene ends were 4 bases for V and 3 bases for J; bases not matched to a gene: 3. Germline-derived CDR1 and CDR2 are KGHSY and FQNENV. This CDR3 comprises 13 residues.

The CDR3 loop is CASSRQSANYGYTF. In nucleotides, the CDR3 is TGCGCCAGCAGCAGACAGTCTGCTAACTATGGCTACACCTTC. This chain connects TRBV5-1 to TRBJ1-2; a possible D gene is TRBD1 (5 bases). The V end was cut by 4 bases, the J end by 0 bases, with 10 bases between. Germline V gene data show CDR1 as SGHRS and CDR2 as YFSETQ. This CDR3 has 14 amino acids.

The chain uses TRBV6-5 and TRBJ1-2, with TRBD1 as a possible D gene (5 bases). V lost 5 bases and J lost 3, with 13 bases in between. The CDR3 runs 14 residues. Germline CDR1 and CDR2: MNHEY and SVGAGI. The CDR3 region has the DNA TGTGCCAGCAGTCCAGGGTGGGGAGACTATGGCTACACCTTC. Amino acid sequence: CASSPGWGDYGYTF.

The chain recombines TRBV5-1 with TRBJ1-2, with D hard to call. The CDR3 loop spans 15 amino acids. In germline, CDR1 is SGHRS, CDR2 YFSETQ. V gave up 2 bases and J gave up 2 bases, with 13 bases separating them. The CDR3 protein is CASSLTAGTNYGYTF. The CDR3 region has the DNA TGCGCCAGCAGCTTAACGGCAGGCACGAACTATGGCTACACCTTC.

This sequence joins TRBV6-1 and TRBJ1-6; D uncertain. The CDR3 covers 16 residues. V lost 3 bases and J lost 7, with 16 bases in between. Germline V gene data show CDR1 as MNHNS and CDR2 as SASEGT. The CDR3 DNA reads TGTGCCAGCAGTGAGTATCCCGGGATCTTCAATTCACCCCTCCACTTT. This encodes CASSEYPGIFNSPLHF.